Here is one TCR beta chain with its context. Other DNA sequences of this sample code for an identical CDR3. The naive CD8 population came from CD45RO-negative cells selected for CCR7, without terminally differentiated effector memory CD45RA+ cells. Libraries were prepared by immunoSEQ multiplex PCR; TCRdb keeps only in-frame clonotypes and omits some of them. The profile shows millions of clones, about 95% of them singletons. The sample originates from a study of shared clonotypes between healthy human individuals. This CDR3 contains 15 residues. Trimming removed 3 bases from V and 0 bases from J, with 6 bases in between. Germline CDR1 MNHNS, CDR2 SASEGT.

This receptor was taken from a man in his late teens or twenties in good health. What was sequenced was naive CD8+ T cells sorted from blood. J is TRBJ2-6 and V is TRBV6-1; the D is unclear. CDR3 sequence (DNA): TGTGCCAGCAGTGATCCGGGCTCTGGGGCCAACGTCCTGACTTTC. Amino acids: CASSDPGSGANVLTF.